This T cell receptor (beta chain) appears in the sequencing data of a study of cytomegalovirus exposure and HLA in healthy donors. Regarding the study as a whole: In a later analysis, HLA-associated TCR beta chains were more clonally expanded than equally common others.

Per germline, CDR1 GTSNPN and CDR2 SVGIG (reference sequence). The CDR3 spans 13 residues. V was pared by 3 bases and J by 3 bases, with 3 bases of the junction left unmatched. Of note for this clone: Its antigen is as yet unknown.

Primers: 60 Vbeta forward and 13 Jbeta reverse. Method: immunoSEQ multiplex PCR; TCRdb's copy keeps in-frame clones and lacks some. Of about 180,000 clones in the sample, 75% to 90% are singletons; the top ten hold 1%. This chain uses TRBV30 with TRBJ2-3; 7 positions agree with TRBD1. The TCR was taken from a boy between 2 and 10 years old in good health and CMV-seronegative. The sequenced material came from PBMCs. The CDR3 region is CAWRDRFTDTQYF. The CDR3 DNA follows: TGTGCCTGGAGGGACAGGTTTACAGATACGCAGTATTTT. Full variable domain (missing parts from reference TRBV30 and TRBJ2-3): SQTIHQWPATLVQPVGSPLSLECTVEGTSNPNLYWYRQAAGRGLQLLFYSVGIGQISSEVPQNLSASRPQDRQFILSSKKLLLSDSGFYLCAWRDRFTDTQYFGPGTRLTVL.